The subject of this entry is one T cell receptor (beta chain). The sample comes from a study of shared clonotypes between healthy human individuals. Germline values: CDR1 SGDLS, CDR2 YYNGEE. With 3 bases removed from V and 6 bases from J, the gap between germline ends came to 15 bases. The CDR3 has 14 residues. Clones were read by immunoSEQ multiplex PCR, and TCRdb kept only the in-frame ones, dropping some. Of 2 million to 2.5 million clones listed, just under 95% are singletons. The rearrangement links TRBV9 to TRBJ1-2, with D possibly matching TRBD1 (6 bases). Sequencing used naive CD4+ T cells from PBMCs. This sample's subset: CD45RA+ positively selected. This receptor was taken from a man between 18 and 29 years old in good health. Some clones in this sample may be carry-over from other donors' samples. CDR3 nucleotide sequence: TGTGCCAGCAGCGACCGCAGGGGAAGCGATGGCTACACCTTC. This codes for CASSDRRGSDGYTF.